The present entry profiles one T cell receptor (beta chain) with its context. V was shortened by 3 bases and J by 0 bases, with 18 bases between the two germline ends. CDR1 and CDR2 (germline): SGHRS, YFSETQ. CDR3 length: 18 residues. This record comes from a study of blood T cell repertoires in COVID-19. Overall study: The analysed material was cDNA or gDNA that came from T cells, B-cell-depleted T cells, or PBMCs.

Original handling: Cell counts per sample came from amplifying reference gene primers. Method: immunoSEQ multiplex PCR; TCRdb's copy keeps in-frame clones and lacks some. That table furnishes V, J and clone size, whereas the DNA furnished D and trimming. The table has 65,000 to 100,000 clones, under 90% seen once. Sequencing used peripheral blood. The V call is TRBV5-1, the J call TRBJ1-4, with a weak D call TRBD1 (6 bases). The sequence derives from a human donor in a cohort sampled during active COVID-19. CDR3 nucleotide sequence: TGCGCCAGCAGCTCCAGCCCGGGGGGCCAGGCAACTAATGAAAAACTGTTTTTT. It translates to CASSSSPGGQATNEKLFF.